These T cell receptor beta chains were read from a single sample in a study of shared clonotypes between healthy human individuals. The protocol was immunoSEQ multiplex PCR, while the TCRdb copy is restricted to in-frame clones and leaves out a portion. Of approximately 720,000 clones detected, about two thirds appear once; the ten largest clones hold 1.8%. Sequencing used memory CD4+ T cells sorted from blood. These receptor sequences come from a woman aged 30 to 39 in good health. CDR3s include the opening cysteine and the closing phenylalanine or tryptophan. The D gene is left open where the match is weak. The size of a clone is reported for some rows only, either as once, few or many, or as a class for expanded clones.

size,J,length,V,D,CDR3,DNA
few,TRBJ2-7,15,TRBV4-2,TRBD2,CASSRAGRGSYEQYF,TGTGCCAGCAGCAGGGCCGGGAGGGGGTCCTACGAGCAGTACTTC
NA,TRBJ1-3,14,TRBV5-1,NA,CASSAGTAGNTIYF,TGCGCCAGCAGCGCAGGGACGGCTGGAAACACCATATATTTT
many,TRBJ1-5,15,TRBV4-1,NA,CASSQGFREGQPQHF,TGCGCCAGCAGCCAAGGGTTCAGGGAAGGACAGCCCCAGCATTTT
once,TRBJ2-7,15,TRBV5-4,TRBD1,CASSLPQGVLDEQYF,TGTGCCAGCAGCTTACCCCAGGGGGTGCTCGACGAGCAGTACTTC
many,TRBJ2-7,15,TRBV4-2,TRBD2,CASSQERGVNYEQYF,TGTGCCAGCAGCCAAGAACGGGGGGTCAACTACGAGCAGTACTTC
NA,TRBJ2-3,14,TRBV6-5,NA,CASSSFGETDTQYF,TGTGCCAGCAGTTCCTTTGGGGAGACAGATACGCAGTATTTT
NA,TRBJ2-4,18,TRBV2,TRBD1,CASSEDGRGRLAKNIQYF,TGTGCCAGCAGTGAAGATGGCAGGGGGCGACTAGCCAAAAACATTCAGTACTTC
NA,TRBJ2-6,15,TRBV6-6,TRBD2,CASSDRRSSGNVLTF,TGTGCCAGCAGTGACCGGCGGTCTAGCGGCAACGTCCTGACTTTC
few,TRBJ1-2,14,TRBV6-5,TRBD1,CASRTGETPYGYTF,TGTGCCAGCAGGACAGGGGAAACTCCTTATGGCTACACCTTC
NA,TRBJ2-1,17,TRBV4-2,NA,CASSLAWAQHSYNEQFF,TGTGCCAGCAGCCTTGCCTGGGCTCAACACTCCTACAATGAGCAGTTCTTC
NA,TRBJ2-3,14,TRBV6-1,NA,CASRAGLSTDTQYF,TGTGCCAGCCGTGCAGGACTGAGCACAGATACGCAGTATTTT
NA,TRBJ2-3,15,TRBV5-6,NA,CASSSPGLSTDTQYF,TGTGCCAGCAGCTCGCCGGGACTTAGCACAGATACGCAGTATTTT
NA,TRBJ2-1,20,TRBV1,NA,CTSSHITGIGTSGRNNEQFF,TGCACCAGCAGCCATATAACCGGAATCGGGACTAGCGGGAGGAATAATGAGCAGTTCTTC
NA,TRBJ2-7,17,TRBV2,TRBD2,CASSVEREGPRSYEQYF,TGTGCCAGCAGTGTCGAGCGGGAGGGCCCACGCTCCTACGAGCAGTACTTC
NA,TRBJ1-5,12,TRBV27,NA,CASSFLNQPQHF,TGTGCCAGCAGTTTTCTCAATCAGCCCCAGCATTTT
NA,TRBJ2-5,13,TRBV11-2,NA,CASSLGGWETQYF,TGTGCCAGCAGCTTAGGAGGATGGGAGACCCAGTACTTC
NA,TRBJ2-5,15,TRBV28,TRBD1,CASSPPGTGVGTQYF,TGTGCCAGCAGTCCTCCTGGGACAGGGGTGGGGACCCAGTACTTC
NA,TRBJ2-2,14,TRBV5-6,NA,CASSQGFNTGELFF,TGTGCCAGCAGCCAGGGATTTAACACCGGGGAGCTGTTTTTT
NA,TRBJ2-3,14,TRBV5-4,TRBD2,CASRPGLGTDTQYF,TGTGCCAGCAGACCGGGACTAGGCACAGATACGCAGTATTTT